The 5 T cell receptor beta chains given below trace back to one sample, sequenced in a study of vaccination and CD4 T cells after COVID-19. Sequencing of DNA taken from cultured CD4+ T cells relied on the Oncomine TCR Beta short-read assay. A single record per CDR3 protein comes from TCRdb applying MiXCR to the PCR reads. The table shows roughly 18,000 distinct CDR3 sequences, with 40% to 65% occurring only once. The time point denotes: late sampling 161 to 241 days after vaccination in three convalescent patients. The treatment here: roughly 10-day PBMC culture with coronavirus spike peptide pools or control peptides (ViraFEST assay). Their specific antigens are unknown. This material consisted of CD4+ T cells from blood, cultured in vitro, taken about 7 months after SARS-CoV-2 vaccination. Receptors originate from a human donor who had recovered from COVID-19.

This sequence joins TRBV2 and TRBJ1-2; possible D gene TRBD1, 5 bases. This CDR3 has 12 amino acids. Looked up from germline, CDR1 is SNHLY and CDR2 is FYNNEI. V lost 8 bases and J lost 7, with 14 bases in between. In DNA, the CDR3 is TGTGCCAGCTCGGGGACGCTATTTGGCTACACCTTC. Translated: CASSGTLFGYTF. The full variable domain, in which reference TRBV2 and TRBJ1-2 provide the parts outside the CDR3, is EPEVTQTPSHQVTQMGQEVILRCVPISNHLYFYWYRQILGQKVEFLVSFYNNEISEKSEIFDDQFSVERPDGSNFTLKIRSTKLEDSAMYFCASSGTLFGYTFGSGTRLTVV.

This clonotype was observed once. This chain connects TRBV6-1 to TRBJ1-4, with 7 bases matching TRBD1. Trimming cost V 6 bases and J 6 bases; bases outside gene matches: 10. In germline, CDR1 is MNHNS, CDR2 SASEGT. The CDR3 runs to 15 residues. CDR3 sequence (DNA): TGTGCCAGCAGCATTCAGGGGGGGGGCTATGAAAAACTGTTTTTT. Translating gives CASSIQGGGYEKLFF.

The rearrangement links TRBV19 to TRBJ2-7; 9 bases fit TRBD2. Trimming removed 1 base from V and 2 bases from J; junction bases left unmatched: 3. Germline V CDR1 and CDR2: LNHDA, SQIVND (reference sequence). There are 15 residues in the CDR3. The CDR3 sequence: CASSIARGRAYEQYF. The CDR3 coding sequence is TGTGCCAGTAGTATAGCGCGCGGGAGGGCCTACGAGCAGTACTTC.

The CDR3 sequence: CATSGTSGREDEQFF. In nucleotides, the CDR3 is TGTGCCACCAGTGGGACTAGCGGGAGGGAGGATGAGCAGTTCTTC. The rearrangement joins TRBV24-1 to TRBJ2-1, with 15 bases lining up with TRBD2. J lost 8 bases, V lost 5 bases, and 3 bases had no gene match. Germline V gene sequence: CDR1 KGHDR, CDR2 SFDVKD. The CDR3 consists of 15 residues.

The gene calls are TRBV7-2 and TRBJ2-1; TRBD2 matches at 7 bases. The CDR3 runs 15 residues. Germline lookup yields CDR1 SGHTA and CDR2 FQGNSA. J was trimmed by 4 bases and V by 5 bases; bases with no gene match: 8. The CDR3 loop is CASSPYREAYNEQFF. CDR3 nucleotide sequence: TGTGCCAGCAGCCCGTACCGGGAGGCGTACAATGAGCAGTTCTTC.